This T cell receptor (beta chain) emerged from a study of blood T cell repertoires in COVID-19. In the original workflow: Researchers report that nucleated cell counts were estimated from reference gene primer amplification. The assay was immunoSEQ multiplex PCR, and TCRdb's table has in-frame clones only and misses some. D and trimming were read from the DNA, whereas the V and J calls and clone size are those reported in that table. The sample has under 350,000 clones, 75% to 90% seen once. This clone was found once. CDR3 length equals 15 residues. This sequence originates from a middle-aged man with acute or convalescent COVID-19. This sequence joins TRBV21-1 and TRBJ2-1; TRBD2, the table's D call, was not compared with the DNA. TRBV21-1 is tagged as a pseudogene. The specimen sequenced was peripheral blood. The CDR3 coding sequence is TGTGCCAGCAGCAAATGGGGGGGCTATAGGCTGGAGCACCTCTTC. It codes for CASSKWGGYRLEHLF.